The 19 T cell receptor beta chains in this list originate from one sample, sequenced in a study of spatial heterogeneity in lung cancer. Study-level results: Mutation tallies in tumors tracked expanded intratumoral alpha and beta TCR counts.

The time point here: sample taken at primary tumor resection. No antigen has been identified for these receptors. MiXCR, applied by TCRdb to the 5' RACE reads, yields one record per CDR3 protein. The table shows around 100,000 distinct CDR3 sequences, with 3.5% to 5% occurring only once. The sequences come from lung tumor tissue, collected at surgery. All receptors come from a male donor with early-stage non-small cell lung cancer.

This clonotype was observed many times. The CDR3 bases are TGTGCCAGCAGTGAAACGGGGCGAAATACGCAGTATTTT. Amino acid sequence: CASSETGRNTQYF. This chain connects TRBV6-1 to TRBJ2-3; D tentatively reads TRBD1 or TRBD2 (5 bases each). The CDR3 spans 13 residues. Germline-derived CDR1 and CDR2 are MNHNS and SASEGT. V was pared by 2 bases and J by 7 bases, with 10 bases between.

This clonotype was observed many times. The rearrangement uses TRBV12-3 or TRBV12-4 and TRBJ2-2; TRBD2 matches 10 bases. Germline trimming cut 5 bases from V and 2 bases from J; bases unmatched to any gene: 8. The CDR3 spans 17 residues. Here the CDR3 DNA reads TGTGCCAGCAGTCACCCAGGACTAGCGGAAAACACCGGGGAGCTGTTTTTT. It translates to CASSHPGLAENTGELFF.

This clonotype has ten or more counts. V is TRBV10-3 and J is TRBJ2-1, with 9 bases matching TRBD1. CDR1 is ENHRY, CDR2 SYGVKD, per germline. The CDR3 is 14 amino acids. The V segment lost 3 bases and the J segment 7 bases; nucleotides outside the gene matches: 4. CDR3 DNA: TGTGCCATCAGTGATAGACAGGGGGGAAATGAGCAGTTCTTC. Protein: CAISDRQGGNEQFF.

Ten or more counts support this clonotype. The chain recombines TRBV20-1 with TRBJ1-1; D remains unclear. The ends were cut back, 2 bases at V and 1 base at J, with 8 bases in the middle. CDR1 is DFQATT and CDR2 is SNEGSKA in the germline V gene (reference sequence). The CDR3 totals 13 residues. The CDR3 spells CSARNGGNTEAFF. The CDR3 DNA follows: TGCAGTGCTAGAAACGGCGGGAACACTGAAGCTTTCTTT.

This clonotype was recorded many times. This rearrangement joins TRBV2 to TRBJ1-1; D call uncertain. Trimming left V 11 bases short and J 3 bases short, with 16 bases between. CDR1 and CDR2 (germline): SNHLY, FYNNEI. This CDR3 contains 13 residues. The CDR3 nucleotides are TGTGCCTCTATTAGCCTGGCGGACACTGAAGCTTTCTTT. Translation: CASISLADTEAFF.

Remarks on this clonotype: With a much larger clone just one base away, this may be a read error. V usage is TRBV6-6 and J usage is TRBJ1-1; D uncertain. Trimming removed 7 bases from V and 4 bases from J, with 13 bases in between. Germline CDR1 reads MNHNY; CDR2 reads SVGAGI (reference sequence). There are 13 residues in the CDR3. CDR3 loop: CASIPPLGTEAFF. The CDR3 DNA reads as TGTGCCAGCATCCCCCCCCTGGGCACTGAAGCTTTCTTT.

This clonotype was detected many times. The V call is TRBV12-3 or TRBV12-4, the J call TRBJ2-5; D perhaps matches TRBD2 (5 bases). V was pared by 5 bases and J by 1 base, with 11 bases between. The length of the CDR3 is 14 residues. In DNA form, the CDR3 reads TGTGCCAGCAGTCGCGCCGGGATCCAAGAGACCCAGTACTTC. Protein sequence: CASSRAGIQETQYF.

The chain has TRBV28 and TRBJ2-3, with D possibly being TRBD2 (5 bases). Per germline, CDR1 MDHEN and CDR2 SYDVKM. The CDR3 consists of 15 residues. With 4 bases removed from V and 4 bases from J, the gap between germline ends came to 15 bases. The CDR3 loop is CASSSQVRTADTQYF. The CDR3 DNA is TGTGCCAGCAGTTCCCAAGTTCGGACTGCAGATACGCAGTATTTT.

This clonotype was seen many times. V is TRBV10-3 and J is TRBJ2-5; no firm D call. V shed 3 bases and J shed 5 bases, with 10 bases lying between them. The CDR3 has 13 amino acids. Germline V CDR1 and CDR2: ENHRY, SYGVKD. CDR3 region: CAISEEGLETQYF. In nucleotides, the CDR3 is TGTGCCATCAGTGAAGAAGGGCTGGAGACCCAGTACTTC.

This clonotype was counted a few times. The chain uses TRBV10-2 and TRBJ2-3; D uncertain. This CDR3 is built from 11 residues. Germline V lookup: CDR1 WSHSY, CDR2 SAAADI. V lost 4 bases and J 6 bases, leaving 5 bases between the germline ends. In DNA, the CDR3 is TGCGCCAGCAGTGCCATTGATACGCAGTATTTT. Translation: CASSAIDTQYF.

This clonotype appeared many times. This CDR3 reads CSGRTPGTQYF. The CDR3 DNA reads as TGCAGTGGAAGGACGCCAGGGACCCAGTACTTC. V and J are TRBV20-1 and TRBJ2-5; D is unclear. Trimming stripped 7 bases from V and 7 bases from J, with 13 bases between. Per germline, CDR1 DFQATT and CDR2 SNEGSKA (reference sequence). This CDR3 has 11 amino acids.

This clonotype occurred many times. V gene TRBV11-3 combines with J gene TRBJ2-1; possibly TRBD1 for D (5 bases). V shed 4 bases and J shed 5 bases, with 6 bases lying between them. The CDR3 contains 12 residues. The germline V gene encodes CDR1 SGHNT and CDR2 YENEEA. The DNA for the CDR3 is TGTGCCAGCAGCTCACAGGACAATGAGCAGTTCTTC. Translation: CASSSQDNEQFF. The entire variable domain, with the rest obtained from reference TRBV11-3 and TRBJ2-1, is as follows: EAGVVQSPRYKIIEKKQPVAFWCNPISGHNTLYWYLQNLGQGPELLIRYENEEAVDDSQLPKDRFSAERLKGVDSTLKIQPAELGDSAVYLCASSSQDNEQFFGPGTRLTVL.

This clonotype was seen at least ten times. This CDR3 is CASSSNTAQRVNEQFF. In nucleotides, the CDR3 is TGTGCCAGCAGTTCCAACACGGCACAAAGGGTCAATGAGCAGTTCTTC. The chain recombines TRBV6-5 with TRBJ2-1; no firm D call. Per germline, CDR1 MNHEY and CDR2 SVGAGI. CDR3 length: 16 amino acids. V shed 4 bases and J shed 6 bases, with 19 bases lying between them.

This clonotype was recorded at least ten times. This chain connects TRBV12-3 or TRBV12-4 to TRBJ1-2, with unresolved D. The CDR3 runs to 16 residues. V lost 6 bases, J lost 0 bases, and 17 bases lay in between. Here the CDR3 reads CASSYSSTASNYGYTF. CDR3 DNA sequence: TGTGCCAGCAGCTATTCCTCGACGGCTTCTAACTATGGCTACACCTTC.

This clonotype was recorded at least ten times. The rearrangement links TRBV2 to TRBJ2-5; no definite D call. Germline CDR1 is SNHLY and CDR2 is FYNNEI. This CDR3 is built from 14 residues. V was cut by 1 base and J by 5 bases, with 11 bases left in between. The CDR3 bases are TGTGCCAGCAGTGAAGATAAGGTTCCGGAGACCCAGTACTTC. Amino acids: CASSEDKVPETQYF.

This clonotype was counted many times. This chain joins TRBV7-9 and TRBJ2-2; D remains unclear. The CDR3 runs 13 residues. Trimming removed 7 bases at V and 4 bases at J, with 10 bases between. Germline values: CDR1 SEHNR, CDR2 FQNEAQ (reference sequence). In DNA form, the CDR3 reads TGTGCCAGCACCTTCCGCGGCACCGGGGAGCTGTTTTTT. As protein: CASTFRGTGELFF.

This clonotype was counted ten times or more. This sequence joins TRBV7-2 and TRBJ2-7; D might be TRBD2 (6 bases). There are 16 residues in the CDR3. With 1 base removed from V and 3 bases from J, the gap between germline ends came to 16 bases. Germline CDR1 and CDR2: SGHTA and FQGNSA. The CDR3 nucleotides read TGTGCCAGCAGCTTAGGGGCGGTGATTAGCGGCTACGAGCAGTACTTC. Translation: CASSLGAVISGYEQYF.

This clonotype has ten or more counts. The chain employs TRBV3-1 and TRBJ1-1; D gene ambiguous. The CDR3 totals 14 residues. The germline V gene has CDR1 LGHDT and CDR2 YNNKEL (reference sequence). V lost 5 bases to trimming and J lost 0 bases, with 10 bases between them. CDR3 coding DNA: TGTGCCAGCAGCTACGGGCTCTTGAACACTGAAGCTTTCTTT. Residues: CASSYGLLNTEAFF.

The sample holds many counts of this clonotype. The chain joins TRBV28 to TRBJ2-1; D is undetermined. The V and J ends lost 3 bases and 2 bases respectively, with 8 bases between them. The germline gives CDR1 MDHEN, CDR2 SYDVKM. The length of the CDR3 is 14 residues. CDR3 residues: CASSLAQPYNEQFF. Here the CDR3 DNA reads TGTGCCAGCAGTTTGGCACAGCCCTACAATGAGCAGTTCTTC.